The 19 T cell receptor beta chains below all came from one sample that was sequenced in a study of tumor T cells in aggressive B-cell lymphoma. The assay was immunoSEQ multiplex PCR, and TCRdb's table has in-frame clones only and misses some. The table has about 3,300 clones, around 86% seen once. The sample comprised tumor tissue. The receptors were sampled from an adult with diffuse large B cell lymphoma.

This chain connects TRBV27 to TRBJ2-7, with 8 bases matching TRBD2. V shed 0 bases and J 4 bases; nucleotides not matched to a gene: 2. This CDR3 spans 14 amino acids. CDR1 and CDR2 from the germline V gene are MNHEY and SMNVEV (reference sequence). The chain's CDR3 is CASSLSRGGYEQYF. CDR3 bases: TGTGCCAGCAGTTTATCTCGGGGGGGGTACGAGCAGTACTTC.

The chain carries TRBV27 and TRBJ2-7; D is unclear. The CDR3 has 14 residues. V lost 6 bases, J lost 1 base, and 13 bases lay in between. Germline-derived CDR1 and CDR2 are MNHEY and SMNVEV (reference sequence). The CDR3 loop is CASRRPGGSYEQYF. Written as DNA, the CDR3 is TGTGCCAGCAGAAGGCCTGGCGGTTCCTACGAGCAGTACTTC.

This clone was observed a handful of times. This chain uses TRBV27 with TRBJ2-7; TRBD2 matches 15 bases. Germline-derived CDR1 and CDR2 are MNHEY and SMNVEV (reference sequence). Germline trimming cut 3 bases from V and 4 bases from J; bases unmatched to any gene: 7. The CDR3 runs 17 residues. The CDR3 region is CASSFGTSGRMRYEQYF. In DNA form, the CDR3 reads TGTGCCAGCAGTTTTGGGACTAGCGGGAGGATGAGGTACGAGCAGTACTTC.

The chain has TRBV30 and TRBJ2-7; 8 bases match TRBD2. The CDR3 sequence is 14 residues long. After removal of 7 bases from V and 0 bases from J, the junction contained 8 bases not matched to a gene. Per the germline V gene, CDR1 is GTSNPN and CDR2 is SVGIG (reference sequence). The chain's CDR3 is CAFHDTSGSYEQYF. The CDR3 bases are TGTGCCTTTCATGACACTAGCGGCTCCTACGAGCAGTACTTC.

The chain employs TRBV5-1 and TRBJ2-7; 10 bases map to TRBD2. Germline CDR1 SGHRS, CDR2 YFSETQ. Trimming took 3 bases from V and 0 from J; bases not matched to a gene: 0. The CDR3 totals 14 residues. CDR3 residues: CASSSSGSSYEQYF. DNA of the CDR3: TGCGCCAGCAGCTCTAGCGGGAGCTCCTACGAGCAGTACTTC.

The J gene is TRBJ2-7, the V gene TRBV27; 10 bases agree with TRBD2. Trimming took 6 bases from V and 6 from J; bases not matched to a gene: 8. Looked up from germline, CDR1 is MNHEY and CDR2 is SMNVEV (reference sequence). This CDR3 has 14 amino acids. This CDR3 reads CASSLGTSVGEQYF. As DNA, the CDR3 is TGTGCCAGCAGCCTTGGGACTAGCGTGGGCGAGCAGTACTTC.

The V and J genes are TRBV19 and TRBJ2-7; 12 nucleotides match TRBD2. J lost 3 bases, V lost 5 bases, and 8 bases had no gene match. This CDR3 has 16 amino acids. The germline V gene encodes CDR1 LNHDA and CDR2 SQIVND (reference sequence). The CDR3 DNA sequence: TGTGCCAGTAGTTTCGGACTAGCGGGACAATTCTACGAGCAGTACTTC. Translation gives CASSFGLAGQFYEQYF.

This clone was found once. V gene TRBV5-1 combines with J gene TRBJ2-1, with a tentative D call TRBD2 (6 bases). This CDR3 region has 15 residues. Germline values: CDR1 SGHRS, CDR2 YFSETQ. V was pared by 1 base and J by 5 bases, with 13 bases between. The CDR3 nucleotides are TGCGCCAGCAGCTTGTCGGGGGAGCCCAACAATGAGCAGTTCTTC. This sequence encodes CASSLSGEPNNEQFF.

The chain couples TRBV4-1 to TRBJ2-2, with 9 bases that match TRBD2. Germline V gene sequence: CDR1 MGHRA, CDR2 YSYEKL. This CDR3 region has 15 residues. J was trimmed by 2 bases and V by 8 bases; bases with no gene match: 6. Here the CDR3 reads CASGSTSGNTGELFF. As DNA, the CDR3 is TGCGCCAGCGGCTCGACTAGCGGTAACACCGGGGAGCTGTTTTTT.

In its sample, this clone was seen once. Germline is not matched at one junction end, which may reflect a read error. CDR3 amino acids: CAGSRYTEAFF. The DNA for the CDR3 is TGTGCCGGCAGTCGGTACACTGAAGCTTTCTTT. V is TRBV2 and J is TRBJ1-1; D is unclear. The CDR3 covers 11 residues. Germline V gene data show CDR1 as SNHLY and CDR2 as FYNNEI.

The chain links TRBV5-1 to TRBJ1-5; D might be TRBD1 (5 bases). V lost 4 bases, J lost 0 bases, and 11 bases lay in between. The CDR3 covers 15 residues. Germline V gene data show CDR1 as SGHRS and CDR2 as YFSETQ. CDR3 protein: CASSRGGGSNQPQHF. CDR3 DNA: TGCGCCAGCAGCCGCGGGGGGGGTAGCAATCAGCCCCAGCATTTT.

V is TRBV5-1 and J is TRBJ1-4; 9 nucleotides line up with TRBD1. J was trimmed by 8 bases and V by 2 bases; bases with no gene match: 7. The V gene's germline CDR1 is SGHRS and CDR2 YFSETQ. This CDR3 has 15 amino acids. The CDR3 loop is CASSFTGGTWEKLFF. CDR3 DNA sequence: TGCGCCAGCAGCTTCACAGGGGGCACTTGGGAAAAACTGTTTTTT.

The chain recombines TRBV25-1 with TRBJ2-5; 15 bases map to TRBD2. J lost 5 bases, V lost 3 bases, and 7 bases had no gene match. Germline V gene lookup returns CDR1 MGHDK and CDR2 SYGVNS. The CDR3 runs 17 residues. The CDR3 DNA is TGTGCCAGCAGTGAGGGGGGGACTAGCGGGAGGCGGGAGACCCAGTACTTC. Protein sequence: CASSEGGTSGRRETQYF.

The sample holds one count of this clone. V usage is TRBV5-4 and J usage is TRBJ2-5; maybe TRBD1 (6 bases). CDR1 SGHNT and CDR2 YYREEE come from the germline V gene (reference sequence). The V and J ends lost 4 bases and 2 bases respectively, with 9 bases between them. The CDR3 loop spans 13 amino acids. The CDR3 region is CASSRTGQETQYF. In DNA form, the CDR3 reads TGTGCCAGCAGCCGCACAGGGCAAGAGACCCAGTACTTC.

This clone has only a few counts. The CDR3 reads CAVGEPRRPYEQYF. CDR3 sequence (DNA): TGTGCCGTAGGAGAGCCGCGTAGACCCTACGAGCAGTACTTC. The genes are TRBV5-4 and TRBJ2-7; unclear D gene. The CDR3 totals 14 residues. Germline CDR1 SGHNT, CDR2 YYREEE (reference sequence). Trimming took 10 bases from V and 2 from J, leaving 19 bases between them.

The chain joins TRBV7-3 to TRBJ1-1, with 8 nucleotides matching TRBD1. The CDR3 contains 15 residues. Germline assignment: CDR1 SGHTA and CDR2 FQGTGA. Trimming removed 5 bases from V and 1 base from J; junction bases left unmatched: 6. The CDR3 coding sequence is TGTGCCAGCAGCAGCTTCGACAGGGGGAACACTGAAGCTTTCTTT. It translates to CASSSFDRGNTEAFF. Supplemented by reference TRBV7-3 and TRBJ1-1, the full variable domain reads GAGVSQTPSNKVTEKGKYVELRCDPISGHTALYWYRQSLGQGPEFLIYFQGTGAADDSGLPNDRFFAVRPEGSVSTLKIQRTERGDSAVYLCASSSFDRGNTEAFFGQGTRLTVV.

In DNA form, the CDR3 reads TGTGCCAGCAGACCCCAGGTTAGCTCCTACGAGCAGTACTTC. This gives the protein CASRPQVSSYEQYF. This sequence joins TRBV6-6 and TRBJ2-7; D call uncertain. The V gene lost 6 bases and the J gene lost 0 bases, with 12 bases spanning the gap. CDR1 MNHNY and CDR2 SVGAGI come from the germline V gene (reference sequence). There are 14 residues in the CDR3.

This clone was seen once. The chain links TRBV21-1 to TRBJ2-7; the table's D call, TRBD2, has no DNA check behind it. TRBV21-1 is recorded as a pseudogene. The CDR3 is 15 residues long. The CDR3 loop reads CASSETSGRRDEQYF. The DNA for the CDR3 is TGTGCCAGCAGCGAGACTAGCGGGAGGAGGGACGAGCAGTACTTC.

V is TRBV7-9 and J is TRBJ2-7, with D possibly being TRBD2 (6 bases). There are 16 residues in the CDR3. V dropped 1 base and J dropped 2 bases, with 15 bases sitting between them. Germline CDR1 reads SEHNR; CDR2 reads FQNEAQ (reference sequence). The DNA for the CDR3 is TGTGCCAGCAGCTTAGGAGGAGGGACCGCAACCTACGAGCAGTACTTC. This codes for CASSLGGGTATYEQYF.